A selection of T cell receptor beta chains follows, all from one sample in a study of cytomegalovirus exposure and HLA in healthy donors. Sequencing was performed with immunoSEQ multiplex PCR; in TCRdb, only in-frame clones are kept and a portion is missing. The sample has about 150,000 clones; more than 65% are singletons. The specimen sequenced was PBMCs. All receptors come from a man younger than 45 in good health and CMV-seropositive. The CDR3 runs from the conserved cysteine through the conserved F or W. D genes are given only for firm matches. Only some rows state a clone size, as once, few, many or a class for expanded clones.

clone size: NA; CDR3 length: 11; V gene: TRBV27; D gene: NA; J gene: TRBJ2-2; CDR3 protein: CASSGTGELFF; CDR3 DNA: TGTGCCAGCAGCGGGACCGGGGAGCTGTTTTTT
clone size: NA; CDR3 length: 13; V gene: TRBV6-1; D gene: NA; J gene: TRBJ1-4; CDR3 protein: CASSEEVSVKLFF; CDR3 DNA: TGTGCCAGCAGTGAAGAAGTCAGTGTTAAACTGTTTTTT
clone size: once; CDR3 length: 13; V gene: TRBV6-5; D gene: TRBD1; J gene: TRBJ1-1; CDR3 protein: CASSLDRGGEAFF; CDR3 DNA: TGTGCCAGCAGTCTAGACAGGGGAGGAGAAGCTTTCTTT
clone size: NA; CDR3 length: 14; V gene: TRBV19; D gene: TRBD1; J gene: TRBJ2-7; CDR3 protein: CASSTGTGRREQYF; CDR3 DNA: TGTGCCAGTAGTACCGGGACAGGGAGACGCGAGCAGTACTTC
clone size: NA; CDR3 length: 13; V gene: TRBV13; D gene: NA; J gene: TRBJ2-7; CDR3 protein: CASSYRGTYEQYF; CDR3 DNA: TGTGCCAGCAGTTATAGGGGTACCTACGAGCAGTACTTC
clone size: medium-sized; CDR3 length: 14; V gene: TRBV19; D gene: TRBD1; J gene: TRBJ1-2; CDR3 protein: CASSATGGVYGYTF; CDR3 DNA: TGTGCCAGTAGTGCTACAGGGGGCGTTTATGGCTACACCTTC
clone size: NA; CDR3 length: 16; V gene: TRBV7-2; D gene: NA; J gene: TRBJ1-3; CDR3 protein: CASSAGTWGSGNTIYF; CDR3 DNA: TGTGCCAGCAGCGCAGGGACATGGGGCTCTGGAAACACCATATATTTT
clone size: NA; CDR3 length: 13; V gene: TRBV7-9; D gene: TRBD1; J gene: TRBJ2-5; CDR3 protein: CASSRTGGETQYF; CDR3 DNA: TGTGCCAGCAGCCGGACAGGGGGAGAGACCCAGTACTTC
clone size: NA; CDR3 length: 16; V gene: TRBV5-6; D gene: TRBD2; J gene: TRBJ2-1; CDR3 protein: CASSFPSGGSYNEQFF; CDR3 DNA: TGTGCCAGCAGCTTCCCTAGCGGGGGCTCCTACAATGAGCAGTTCTTC
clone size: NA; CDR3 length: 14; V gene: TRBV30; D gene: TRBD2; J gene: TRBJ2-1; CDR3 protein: CAWLKGRGYNEQFF; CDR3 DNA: TGTGCCTGGCTCAAAGGGAGGGGTTACAATGAGCAGTTCTTC
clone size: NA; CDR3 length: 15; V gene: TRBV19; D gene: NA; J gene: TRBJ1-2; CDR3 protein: CASSADSFLLHGYTF; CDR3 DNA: TGTGCCAGTAGTGCCGACAGTTTCCTACTTCATGGCTACACCTTC
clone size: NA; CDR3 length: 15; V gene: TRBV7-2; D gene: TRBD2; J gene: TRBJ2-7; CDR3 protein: CASSLVSSGSYEQYF; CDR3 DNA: TGTGCCAGCAGCTTAGTATCTAGCGGCTCCTACGAGCAGTACTTC